Below, 5 T cell receptor beta chains from the same sample are listed, as sequenced in a study of T cell repertoires in ileal Crohn's disease. Specified time point: neoterminal ileum biopsy at postoperative endoscopy, about 6 months after surgery. Measured with immunoSEQ multiplex PCR; TCRdb has only the in-frame clones, and not every one. Of 12,000 or so clones listed, 78% are singletons. Sequencing was carried out using ileal tissue. All receptors derive from an adult with Crohn's disease.

The CDR3: CASSGRQGIGTEAFF. The CDR3 DNA follows: TGTGCCAGCAGCGGCCGGCAGGGGATCGGCACTGAAGCTTTCTTT. The V call is TRBV11-2, the J call TRBJ1-1; maybe TRBD1 (6 bases). The CDR3 loop spans 15 amino acids. V lost 5 bases, J lost 4 bases, and 17 bases lay in between. Germline CDR1 is SGHAT and CDR2 is FQNNGV. Full variable domain (remainder filled in from reference TRBV11-2 and TRBJ1-1): EAGVAQSPRYKIIEKRQSVAFWCNPISGHATLYWYQQILGQGPKLLIQFQNNGVVDDSQLPKDRFSAERLKGVDSTLKIQPAKLEDSAVYLCASSGRQGIGTEAFFGQGTRLTVV.

The rearrangement uses TRBV6-6 and TRBJ1-3; D unresolved. This CDR3 has 16 residues. V shed 0 bases and J shed 1 base, with 10 bases lying between them. Per the germline V gene, CDR1 is MNHNY and CDR2 is SVGAGI (reference sequence). The CDR3 bases are TGTGCCAGCAGTTACTCGGGCGGGTCTTCTGGAAACACCATATATTTT. This sequence encodes CASSYSGGSSGNTIYF.

The chain has TRBV4-2 and TRBJ2-1; the D is unclear. Between the trimmed V and J ends, which lost 0 bases and 4 bases, there was a span of 16 bases. The CDR3 has 17 amino acids. The germline CDR1 and CDR2 sequences are LGHNA and YNFKEQ. Written as DNA, the CDR3 is TGTGCCAGCAGCCAAGATCAAACCGCGTCCTTATACAATGAGCAGTTCTTC. Translating gives CASSQDQTASLYNEQFF.

The chain couples TRBV19 to TRBJ2-7, with 11 positions matching TRBD2. This CDR3 has 16 residues. The V gene end was trimmed by 8 bases and the J gene end by 2 bases; junction bases not matched to a gene: 11. The germline CDR1 and CDR2 sequences are LNHDA and SQIVND (reference sequence). The CDR3 bases are TGTGCCAGTGGGGCTTGGCTAGCGGGGGGCGCCTACGAGCAGTACTTC. This translates into CASGAWLAGGAYEQYF.

The CDR3: CASSRGGVPGNTIYF. CDR3 DNA sequence: TGTGCCAGCAGCCGCGGAGGGGTACCCGGAAACACCATATATTTT. The gene calls are TRBV6-5 and TRBJ1-3; D may be TRBD1 (5 bases). V was clipped by 6 bases and J by 4 bases, with 16 bases between them. This CDR3 comprises 15 residues. Germline CDR1 reads MNHEY; CDR2 reads SVGAGI.